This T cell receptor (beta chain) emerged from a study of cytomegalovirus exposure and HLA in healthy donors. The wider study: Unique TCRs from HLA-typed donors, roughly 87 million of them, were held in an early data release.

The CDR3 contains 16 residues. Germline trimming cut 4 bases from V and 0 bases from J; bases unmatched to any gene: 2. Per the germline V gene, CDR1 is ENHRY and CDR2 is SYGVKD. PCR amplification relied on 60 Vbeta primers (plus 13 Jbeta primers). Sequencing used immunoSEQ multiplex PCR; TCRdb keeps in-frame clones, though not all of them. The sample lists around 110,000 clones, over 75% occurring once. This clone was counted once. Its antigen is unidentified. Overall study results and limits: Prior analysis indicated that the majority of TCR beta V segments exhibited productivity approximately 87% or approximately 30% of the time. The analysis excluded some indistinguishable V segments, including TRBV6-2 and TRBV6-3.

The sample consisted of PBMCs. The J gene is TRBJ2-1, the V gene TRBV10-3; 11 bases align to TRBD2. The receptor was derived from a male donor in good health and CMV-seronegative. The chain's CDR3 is CAISVTSGSSYNEQFF. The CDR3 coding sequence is TGTGCCATCAGTGTTACTAGCGGGAGCTCCTACAATGAGCAGTTCTTC.